The clone carrying this TCR beta chain was counted a single time. What it binds is unknown. The data derive from a study of post-analysis software for immune sequencing data. Study as a whole: Relapsing-remitting, secondary progressive and progressive-relapsing courses of multiple sclerosis were included.

V lost 7 bases and J 6 bases, leaving 11 bases between the germline ends. In germline, CDR1 is SQVTM, CDR2 ANQGSEA. The CDR3 is made up of 11 amino acids. Findings and limits, study-wide: With TRBV5-6, TRBV5-1 and TRBV20-1 included, about five TRBV segments were more frequent in patients than in controls.

Every TCR beta cDNA library bore unique molecular identifiers. Via MiXCR, TCRdb re-called the PCR reads, giving one row per CDR3 protein. The sample has hundreds of thousands of distinct CDR3 sequences; more than 50% are singletons. The chain links TRBV29-1 to TRBJ2-3; D not resolved. The material sequenced was blood. This receptor was obtained from a girl aged 2 to 9 with multiple sclerosis. The CDR3 reads CSAKRIDTQYF. The CDR3 bases are TGCAGCGCAAAACGGATTGATACGCAGTATTTT.